These 18 T cell receptor beta chains were all obtained from the same sample, sequenced in a study of molecular identifiers for immune sequencing clone quantification. TCRdb reanalysed the PCR reads using MiXCR and keeps one entry per CDR3 protein. Of more than 250,000 distinct CDR3 sequences in the sample, 20% to 25% are singletons; the top ten hold about 0.79%. The sample taken for sequencing was naive CD8+ T cells from blood, with Jurkat cell RNA spiked in. Subset indicated: FACS-sorted CD8+CD4-CCR7+CD45RA+ naive T cells. These TCRs come from a human donor in good health. Some libraries in this study had Jurkat cell RNA spiked in.

This clonotype was observed a few times. With a much larger clone just one base away, this may be a read error. The genes are TRBV7-9 and TRBJ1-5; no reliable D call. CDR1 is SEHNR, CDR2 FQNEAQ, per germline (reference sequence). This CDR3 region has 13 residues. Trimming took off 1 base at V and 3 bases at J, with 4 bases between the two ends. The CDR3, as DNA: TGTGCCAGCAGCTTAGGCTACAATCAGCCCCAGCATTTT. Protein: CASSLGYNQPQHF.

This clonotype showed up many times. The V and J genes are TRBV2 and TRBJ2-3; D is possibly TRBD2 (5 bases). Germline CDR1 SNHLY, CDR2 FYNNEI. V gave up 4 bases and J gave up 2 bases, with 10 bases separating them. The CDR3 is 14 amino acids. The CDR3 protein is CASSAGRDTDTQYF. The CDR3 DNA reads TGTGCCAGCAGTGCCGGACGGGACACAGATACGCAGTATTTT.

At least ten counts were recorded for this clonotype. The rearrangement joins TRBV29-1 to TRBJ2-3; D uncertain. The V end was cut by 4 bases, the J end by 3 bases, with 14 bases between. The length of the CDR3 is 14 residues. The V gene's germline CDR1 is SQVTM and CDR2 ANQGSEA. The CDR3 DNA sequence: TGCAGCGTTGGTGCTAGTATAGGGACAGATACGCAGTATTTT. Translated: CSVGASIGTDTQYF.

The chain joins TRBV20-1 to TRBJ2-3; maybe TRBD2 (6 bases). Germline values: CDR1 DFQATT, CDR2 SNEGSKA (reference sequence). The length of the CDR3 is 16 residues. V shed 0 bases and J shed 6 bases, with 19 bases lying between them. CDR3 DNA sequence: TGCAGTGCTAGAGATCTCGGGGGAGTGAGGAGCGATACGCAGTATTTT. It specifies CSARDLGGVRSDTQYF.

The sample holds many counts of this clonotype. The chain carries TRBV4-3 and TRBJ1-1, with unresolved D. With 1 base removed from V and 3 bases from J, the gap between germline ends came to 9 bases. CDR1 and CDR2 (germline): LGHNA, YSLEER. CDR3 size: 14 residues. The CDR3, as DNA: TGCGCCAGCAGCCAAGGACTGGCTTACACTGAAGCTTTCTTT. Residues: CASSQGLAYTEAFF.

This clonotype was counted ten times or more. The chain recombines TRBV30 with TRBJ1-2; D remains unclear. V was cut by 0 bases and J by 4 bases, with 6 bases left in between. Germline CDR1 and CDR2: GTSNPN and SVGIG (reference sequence). This CDR3 comprises 12 residues. CDR3 DNA: TGTGCCTGGAGTGTTCCGGGCTATGGCTACACCTTC. Encoded protein: CAWSVPGYGYTF.

A note on this clonotype: A much larger clone differs by one base, so this may be a read error. The chain combines TRBV29-1 with TRBJ2-2; TRBD2 is a possible D gene (6 bases). Germline V gives CDR1 SQVTM, CDR2 ANQGSEA. CDR3 length: 16 amino acids. CDR3 coding DNA: TGCGGCGTTGAGATTAAGGGAGGCCTTACCACCGGGGAGCTGTTTTTT. This codes for CGVEIKGGLTTGELFF.

Many counts were recorded for this clonotype. The chain links TRBV30 to TRBJ2-7, with D maybe TRBD1 (5 bases). V lost 2 bases and J 2 bases, leaving 10 bases between the germline ends. Germline CDR1 and CDR2: GTSNPN and SVGIG (reference sequence). This CDR3 region has 13 residues. CDR3 coding DNA: TGTGCCTGGAGTAAAGGGGCCGCCTACGAGCAGTACTTC. Translated: CAWSKGAAYEQYF.

In its sample, this clonotype was seen many times. This chain uses TRBV7-9 with TRBJ2-7; 9 nucleotides match TRBD1. The CDR3 contains 15 residues. Trimming removed 4 bases from V and 1 base from J; junction bases left unmatched: 5. Per germline, CDR1 SEHNR and CDR2 FQNEAQ (reference sequence). DNA for the CDR3: TGTGCCAGCAGCTCTAGGACAGGGGATTCCTACGAGCAGTACTTC. The encoded protein is CASSSRTGDSYEQYF.

The V call is TRBV6-2 or TRBV6-3, the J call TRBJ2-7, with D possibly being TRBD1 (5 bases). V was shortened by 2 bases and J by 0 bases, with 14 bases between the two germline ends. In germline, CDR1 is MNHEY, CDR2 SVGEGT. The CDR3 runs 16 residues. CDR3 region: CASSYTTESFSYEQYF. The CDR3 coding sequence is TGTGCCAGCAGTTACACGACAGAAAGTTTCTCCTACGAGCAGTACTTC.

This clonotype was seen at least ten times. The genes are TRBV25-1 and TRBJ2-7; D is unclear. The germline gives CDR1 MGHDK, CDR2 SYGVNS. The CDR3 runs to 14 residues. V lost 3 bases, J lost 2 bases, and 11 bases lay in between. The CDR3, as DNA: TGTGCCAGCAGTGACGGCGGCACCGCCTACGAGCAGTACTTC. It codes for CASSDGGTAYEQYF.

This clonotype appeared many times. V and J are TRBV28 and TRBJ1-2; D remains unclear. Germline V gene lookup returns CDR1 MDHEN and CDR2 SYDVKM. CDR3 length equals 13 residues. V dropped 3 bases and J dropped 4 bases, with 9 bases sitting between them. The CDR3 DNA reads as TGTGCCAGCAGTTTTGATGGTTCCTATGGCTACACCTTC. The encoded protein is CASSFDGSYGYTF.

This clonotype was counted a few times. This rearrangement joins TRBV14 to TRBJ2-3; perhaps TRBD2 as D (6 bases). The CDR3 has 17 residues. CDR1 and CDR2 from the germline V gene are SGHDN and FVKESK. The ends were cut back, 0 bases at V and 6 bases at J, with 19 bases in the middle. CDR3 residues: CASSQDGSGFIRDTQYF. The CDR3 DNA follows: TGTGCCAGCAGCCAAGATGGTAGCGGATTTATACGGGATACGCAGTATTTT.

A remark on this clonotype: A much larger clone lies one base from this, so it may be a read error. This likely comes from a read error, as the CDR3 has no conserved phenylalanine or tryptophan at its end. CDR3 DNA sequence: TGCAGTGCTAGGGCCGGGACAGGGTTGTACAATGAGCAGTTCTAC. Translating gives CSARAGTGLYNEQFY. The J gene is TRBJ2-1, the V gene TRBV20-1, with TRBD1 matching 9 bases. The trim removed 3 bases at V and 4 bases at J, leaving 7 bases unmatched. In germline, CDR1 is DFQATT, CDR2 SNEGSKA (reference sequence). The CDR3 is 15 amino acids.

This chain uses TRBV19 with TRBJ2-1, with 7 nucleotides matching TRBD1. The germline V gene has CDR1 LNHDA and CDR2 SQIVND (reference sequence). This CDR3 spans 15 amino acids. With 4 bases clipped from V and 5 bases from J, the junction kept 8 bases outside the gene matches. This chain's CDR3 is CASSSPGTANNEQFF. Here the CDR3 DNA reads TGTGCCAGTAGTAGCCCCGGGACAGCCAACAATGAGCAGTTCTTC.

This clonotype was counted between two and nine times. The chain uses TRBV7-7 and TRBJ2-5; TRBD2 matches at 11 bases. The CDR3 is 16 residues long. Losses at the gene ends were 1 base for V and 4 bases for J; bases not matched to a gene: 5. CDR1 and CDR2 from the germline V gene are SSHAT and FNYEAQ (reference sequence). CDR3 DNA sequence: TGTGCCAGCAGCTTAGGTAGCGGGGGGGCCGGAGAGACCCAGTACTTC. Translated: CASSLGSGGAGETQYF.

This clonotype was seen repeatedly, ten times or more. The chain links TRBV20-1 to TRBJ1-6; D not resolved. The CDR3 runs 13 residues. From germline, CDR1 is DFQATT and CDR2 SNEGSKA (reference sequence). Trimming removed 2 bases from V and 9 bases from J, with 11 bases in between. CDR3 protein: CSARYTPSSPLHF. As DNA, the CDR3 is TGCAGTGCTAGATATACTCCGAGTTCACCCCTCCACTTT.

Points on this clonotype: No conserved phenylalanine or tryptophan ends this CDR3, so it is likely a read error. The chain uses TRBV6-6 and TRBJ2-1, with 7 bases matching TRBD2. V shed 4 bases and J 5 bases; nucleotides not matched to a gene: 5. Germline V gives CDR1 MNHNY, CDR2 SVGAGI (reference sequence). The CDR3 has 14 residues. The CDR3 loop reads CASSSLATDNEQFS. CDR3 DNA: TGTGCCAGCAGTTCACTAGCGACAGACAATGAGCAGTTCTCC.